The T cell receptor beta chain described here comes from a study of regulatory T cells in long-lasting Graves disease. Findings and caveats of the study: With persistent disease, TRBV28, TRBJ1-2 and TRBJ2-5 were the favored segments.

According to the study, TCR beta libraries were built with iRepertoire HTBI primers and CDR3-region Arm-PCR. TCRdb re-derived calls from the multiplex PCR reads in MiXCR, one entry per CDR3 protein. This sample has a few hundred thousand distinct CDR3 sequences, with 15% found just once. In its sample, this clonotype was seen many times. The antigen is unknown. The time point here: newly diagnosed GD, antithyroid drugs for less than 3 months. PBMC-extracted RNA yielded the TCR library. The V end was cut by 8 bases, the J end by 6 bases, with 5 bases between. Germline-derived CDR1 and CDR2 are MNHEY and SMNVEV (reference sequence). This CDR3 is built from 10 residues. Separately, the same data were catalogued under a study of T cells in Graves' hyperthyroidism and ophthalmopathy.

The source of this sequence is a woman between 40 and 55 years old with Graves disease. The chain is built from TRBV27 and TRBJ2-1; no firm D call. The specimen comprised peripheral blood mononuclear cells (PBMCs), sampled at new diagnosis, from a patient treated with antithyroid drugs. DNA of the CDR3: TGTGCCAGCGGGCCCAATGAGCAGTTCTTC. This translates into CASGPNEQFF.